The clone carrying this T cell receptor (beta chain) appeared many times. The CDR3 has 13 amino acids. CDR1 and CDR2 (germline): SGHDN, FVKESK. V dropped 0 bases and J dropped 7 bases, with 10 bases sitting between them. This sample is drawn from a study of T cells in Graves' hyperthyroidism and ophthalmopathy. Researchers took RNA transcripts and amplified the TCR beta CDR3 regions from them. Researchers ran a first-round RT-PCR on the TCR CDR3 using the HTBI primer set. TCRdb reprocessed the multiplex PCR reads with MiXCR, giving one entry per CDR3 protein. The sample lists 200,000 to 250,000 distinct CDR3 sequences, roughly 22% occurring once. Ophthalmopathy cases met thresholds of Clinical Activity Score at least 3, NOSPECS grade at least 4 and duration under 3 months.

What was sequenced was blood. The gene calls are TRBV14 and TRBJ2-7; no reliable D call. This TCR came from a woman between 40 and 55 years old with Graves' ophthalmopathy. The chain's CDR3 is CASSQEVGWEQYF. The CDR3 DNA reads as TGTGCCAGCAGCCAAGAAGTCGGATGGGAGCAGTACTTC.